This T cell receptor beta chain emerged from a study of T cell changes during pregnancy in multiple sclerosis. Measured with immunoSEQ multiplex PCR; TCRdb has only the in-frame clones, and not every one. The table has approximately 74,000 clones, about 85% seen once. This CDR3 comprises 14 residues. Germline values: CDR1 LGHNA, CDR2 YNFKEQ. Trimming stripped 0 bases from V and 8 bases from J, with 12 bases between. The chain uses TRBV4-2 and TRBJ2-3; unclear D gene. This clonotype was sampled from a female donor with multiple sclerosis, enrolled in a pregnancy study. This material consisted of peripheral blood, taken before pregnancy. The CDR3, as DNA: TGTGCCAGCAGCCAAGAATTGGGCGACGCTACGCAGTATTTT. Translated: CASSQELGDATQYF.